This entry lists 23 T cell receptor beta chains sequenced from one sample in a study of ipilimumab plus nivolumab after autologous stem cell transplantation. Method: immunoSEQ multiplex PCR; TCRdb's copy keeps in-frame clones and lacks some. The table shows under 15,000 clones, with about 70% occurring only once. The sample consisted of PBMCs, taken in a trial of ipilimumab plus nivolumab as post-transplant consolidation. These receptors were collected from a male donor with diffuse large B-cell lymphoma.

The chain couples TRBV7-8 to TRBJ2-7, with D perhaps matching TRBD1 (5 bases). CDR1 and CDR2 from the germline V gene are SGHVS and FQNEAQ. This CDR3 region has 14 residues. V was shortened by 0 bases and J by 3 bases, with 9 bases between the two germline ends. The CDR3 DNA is TGTGCCAGCAGCTTAGCATCAGGGCTCTACGAGCAGTACTTC. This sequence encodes CASSLASGLYEQYF.

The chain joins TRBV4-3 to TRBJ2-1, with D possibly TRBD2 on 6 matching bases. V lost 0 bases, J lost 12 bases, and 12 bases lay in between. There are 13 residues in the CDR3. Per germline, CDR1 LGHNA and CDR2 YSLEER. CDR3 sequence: CASSQEGWRGQFF. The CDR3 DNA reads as TGCGCCAGCAGCCAAGAGGGGTGGCGGGGGCAGTTCTTC.

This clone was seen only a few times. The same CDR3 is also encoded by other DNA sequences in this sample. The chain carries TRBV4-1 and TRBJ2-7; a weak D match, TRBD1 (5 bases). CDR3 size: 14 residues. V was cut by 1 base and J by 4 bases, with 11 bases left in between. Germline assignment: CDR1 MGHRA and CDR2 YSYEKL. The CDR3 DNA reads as TGCGCCAGCAGCCAAGCTGGGGCAGCATACGAGCAGTACTTC. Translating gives CASSQAGAAYEQYF.

DNA of the CDR3: TGTGCCAGCAGTTCGGTAAACTATGGCTACACCTTC. Translating gives CASSSVNYGYTF. The rearrangement uses TRBV27 and TRBJ1-2, with D hard to call. This CDR3 is 12 amino acids long. The V gene's germline CDR1 is MNHEY and CDR2 SMNVEV (reference sequence). V shed 4 bases and J shed 2 bases, with 5 bases lying between them.

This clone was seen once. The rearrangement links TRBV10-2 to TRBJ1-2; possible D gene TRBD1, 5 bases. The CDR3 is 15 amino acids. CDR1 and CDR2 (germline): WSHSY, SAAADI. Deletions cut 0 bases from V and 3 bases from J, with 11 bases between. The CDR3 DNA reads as TGCGCCAGCAGTGAGTCGGGGGAAGAGCACTATGGCTACACCTTC. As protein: CASSESGEEHYGYTF.

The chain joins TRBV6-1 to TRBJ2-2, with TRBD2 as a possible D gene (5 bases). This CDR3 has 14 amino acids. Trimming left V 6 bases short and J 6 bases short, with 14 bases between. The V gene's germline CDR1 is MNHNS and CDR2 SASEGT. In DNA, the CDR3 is TGTGCCAGCAGCGAGGGAGTTAGCCCCGGGGAGCTGTTTTTT. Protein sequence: CASSEGVSPGELFF.

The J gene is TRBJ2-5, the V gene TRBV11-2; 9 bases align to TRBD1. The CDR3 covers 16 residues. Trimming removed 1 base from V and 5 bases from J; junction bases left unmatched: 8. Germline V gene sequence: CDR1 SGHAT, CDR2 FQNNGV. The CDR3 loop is CASSLVTGGNMETQYF. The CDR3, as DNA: TGTGCCAGCAGCTTAGTTACAGGGGGCAACATGGAGACCCAGTACTTC.

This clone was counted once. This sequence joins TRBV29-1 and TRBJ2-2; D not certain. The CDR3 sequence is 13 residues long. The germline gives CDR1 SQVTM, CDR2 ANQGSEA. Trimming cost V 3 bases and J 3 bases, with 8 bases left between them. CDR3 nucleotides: TGCAGCGTTGACGCAGGATACACCGGGGAGCTGTTTTTT. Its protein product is CSVDAGYTGELFF.

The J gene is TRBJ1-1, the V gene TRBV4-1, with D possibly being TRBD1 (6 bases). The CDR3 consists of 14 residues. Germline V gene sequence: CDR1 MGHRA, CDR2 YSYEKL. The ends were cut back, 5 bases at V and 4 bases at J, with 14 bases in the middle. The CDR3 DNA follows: TGCGCCAGCAGCTCTATCACAGGGTCCACTGAAGCTTTCTTT. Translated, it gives CASSSITGSTEAFF.

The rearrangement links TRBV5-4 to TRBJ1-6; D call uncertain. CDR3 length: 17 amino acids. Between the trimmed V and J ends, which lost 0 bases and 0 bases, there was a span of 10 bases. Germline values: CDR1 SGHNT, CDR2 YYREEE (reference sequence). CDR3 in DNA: TGTGCCAGCAGCTTGGTCGGCCTGAGCTCCTATAATTCACCCCTCCACTTT. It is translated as CASSLVGLSSYNSPLHF.

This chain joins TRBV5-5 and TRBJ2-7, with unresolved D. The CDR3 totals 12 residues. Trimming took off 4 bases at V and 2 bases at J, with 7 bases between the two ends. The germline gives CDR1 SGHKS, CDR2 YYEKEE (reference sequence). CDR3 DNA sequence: TGTGCCAGCAGCCTGTCCACCTACGAGCAGTACTTC. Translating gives CASSLSTYEQYF.

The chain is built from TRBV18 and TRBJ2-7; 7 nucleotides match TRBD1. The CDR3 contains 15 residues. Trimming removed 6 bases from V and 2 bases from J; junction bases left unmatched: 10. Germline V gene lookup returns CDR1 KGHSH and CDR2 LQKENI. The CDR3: CASSQGTEPTYEQYF. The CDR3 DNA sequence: TGTGCCAGCTCCCAAGGGACAGAACCTACCTACGAGCAGTACTTC.

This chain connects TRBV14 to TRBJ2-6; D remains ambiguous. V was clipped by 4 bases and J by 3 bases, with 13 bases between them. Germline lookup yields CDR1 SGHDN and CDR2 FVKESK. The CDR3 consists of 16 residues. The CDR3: CASSPEVGGGANVLTF. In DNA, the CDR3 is TGTGCCAGCAGCCCCGAAGTGGGCGGTGGGGCCAACGTCCTGACTTTC.

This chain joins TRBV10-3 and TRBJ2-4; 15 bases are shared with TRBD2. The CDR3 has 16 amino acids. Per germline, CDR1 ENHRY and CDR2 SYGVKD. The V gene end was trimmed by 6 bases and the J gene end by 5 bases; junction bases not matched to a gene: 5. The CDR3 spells CAIRPGLAGGENIQYF. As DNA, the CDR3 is TGTGCCATCAGACCGGGACTAGCGGGAGGTGAAAACATTCAGTACTTC.

The CDR3 protein is CASSRSEGSNQPQHF. CDR3 sequence (DNA): TGTGCCAGCAGTCGATCGGAAGGGTCCAATCAGCCCCAGCATTTT. V usage is TRBV4-2 and J usage is TRBJ1-5; D is unresolved. CDR1 is LGHNA, CDR2 YNFKEQ, per germline. This CDR3 has 15 residues. Between the trimmed V and J ends, which lost 6 bases and 3 bases, there was a span of 15 bases.

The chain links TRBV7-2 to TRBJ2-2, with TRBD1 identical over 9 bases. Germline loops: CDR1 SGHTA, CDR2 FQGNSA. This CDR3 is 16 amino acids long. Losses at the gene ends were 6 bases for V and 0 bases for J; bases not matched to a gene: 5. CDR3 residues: CASRPGDRANTGELFF. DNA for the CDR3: TGTGCCAGCAGACCGGGGGACAGGGCGAACACCGGGGAGCTGTTTTTT.

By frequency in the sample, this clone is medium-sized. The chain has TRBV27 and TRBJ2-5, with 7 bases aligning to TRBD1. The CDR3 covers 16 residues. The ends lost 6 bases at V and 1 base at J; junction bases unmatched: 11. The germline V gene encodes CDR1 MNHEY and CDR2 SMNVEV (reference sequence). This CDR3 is CASSPLIDRAQETQYF. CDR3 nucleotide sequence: TGTGCCAGCAGCCCCCTCATCGACAGGGCCCAAGAGACCCAGTACTTC.

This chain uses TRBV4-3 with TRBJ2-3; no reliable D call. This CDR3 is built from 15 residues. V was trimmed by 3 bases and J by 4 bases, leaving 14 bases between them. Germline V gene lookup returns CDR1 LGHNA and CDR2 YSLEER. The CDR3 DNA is TGCGCCAGCAGCCACGTCTTTCCTCCTCCAGATACGCAGTATTTT. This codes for CASSHVFPPPDTQYF.

The CDR3 bases are TGTGCCAGCAGCTTAGGGAGGGGGACCGGGGAGCTGTTTTTT. Its protein is CASSLGRGTGELFF. The V gene is TRBV27, the J gene TRBJ2-2; weak D call: TRBD2 (7 bases). Deletions cut 6 bases from V and 5 bases from J, with 13 bases between. The CDR3 has 14 residues. Germline V lookup: CDR1 MNHEY, CDR2 SMNVEV (reference sequence).

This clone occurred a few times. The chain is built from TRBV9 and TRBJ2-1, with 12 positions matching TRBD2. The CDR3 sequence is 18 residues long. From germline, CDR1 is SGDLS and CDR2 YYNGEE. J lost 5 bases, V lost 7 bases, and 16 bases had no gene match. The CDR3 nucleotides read TGTGCCAGCGGTGAAGGACTAGCGGGACCCTTACTCAACAATGAGCAGTTCTTC. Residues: CASGEGLAGPLLNNEQFF.

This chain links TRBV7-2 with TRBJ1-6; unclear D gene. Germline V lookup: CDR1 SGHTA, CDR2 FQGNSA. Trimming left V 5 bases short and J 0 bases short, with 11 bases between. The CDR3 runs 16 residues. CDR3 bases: TGTGCCAGCAGCCCCCAGGAGAGCTCCTATAATTCACCCCTCCACTTT. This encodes CASSPQESSYNSPLHF.

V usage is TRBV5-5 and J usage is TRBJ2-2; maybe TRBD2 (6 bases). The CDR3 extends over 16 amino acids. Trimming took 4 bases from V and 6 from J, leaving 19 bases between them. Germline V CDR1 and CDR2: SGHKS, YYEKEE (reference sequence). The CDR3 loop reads CASSRGLLLVSGELFF. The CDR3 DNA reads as TGTGCCAGCAGCCGGGGACTTCTGCTTGTTTCCGGGGAGCTGTTTTTT.

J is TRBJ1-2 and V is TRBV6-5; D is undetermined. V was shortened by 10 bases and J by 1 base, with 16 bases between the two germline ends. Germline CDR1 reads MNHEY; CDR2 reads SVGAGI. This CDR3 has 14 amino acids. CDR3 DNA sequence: TGTGCCACCTTGAGAGACACTAATAACTATGGCTACACCTTC. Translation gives CATLRDTNNYGYTF.